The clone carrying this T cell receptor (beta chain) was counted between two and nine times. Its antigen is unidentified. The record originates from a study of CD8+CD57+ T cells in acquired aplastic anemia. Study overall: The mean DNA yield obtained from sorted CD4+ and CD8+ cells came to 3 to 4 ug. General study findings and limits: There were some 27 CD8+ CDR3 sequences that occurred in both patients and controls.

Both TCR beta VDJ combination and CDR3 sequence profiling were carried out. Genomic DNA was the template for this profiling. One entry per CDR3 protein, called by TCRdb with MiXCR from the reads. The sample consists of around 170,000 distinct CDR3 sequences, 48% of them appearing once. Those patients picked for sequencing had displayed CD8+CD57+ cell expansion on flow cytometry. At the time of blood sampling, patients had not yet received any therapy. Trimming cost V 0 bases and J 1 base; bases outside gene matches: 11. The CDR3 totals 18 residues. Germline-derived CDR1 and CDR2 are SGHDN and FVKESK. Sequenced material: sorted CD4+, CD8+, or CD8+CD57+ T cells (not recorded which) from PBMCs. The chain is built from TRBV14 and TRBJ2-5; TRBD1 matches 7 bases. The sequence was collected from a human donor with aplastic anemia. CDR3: CASSQDLAWAGGQETQYF. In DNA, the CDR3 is TGTGCCAGCAGCCAAGATTTGGCCTGGGCAGGGGGCCAAGAGACCCAGTACTTC.